These 11 T cell receptor beta chains originate from one sample sequenced in a study of blood T cells in healthy people across ages. Primers used in a second PCR of roughly 7 to 12 cycles were a sample-barcoded 5' primer and a J-beta primer mix. MiXCR, applied by TCRdb to the 5' RACE reads, yields one record per CDR3 protein. The sample lists some 1 million distinct CDR3 sequences, 35% to 55% occurring once. Sequencing was performed on blood. The receptors originated from a woman aged 60-75 years in good health.

CDR3 bases: TGCAGCGTTGAAGATGGGTCTAGCGGGAGATACAATGAGCAGTACTTC. Amino acid sequence: CSVEDGSSGRYNEQYF. The chain is built from TRBV29-1 and TRBJ2-5; TRBD2 matches at 10 bases. Trimming took 0 bases from V and 11 from J; bases not matched to a gene: 15. CDR1 is SQVTM and CDR2 is ANQGSEA in the germline V gene. The CDR3 has 16 residues.

This clonotype has more than one count but fewer than ten. The genes are TRBV7-8 and TRBJ1-2, with 8 nucleotides matching TRBD1. This CDR3 is built from 16 residues. The ends lost 4 bases at V and 6 bases at J; junction bases unmatched: 13. CDR1 and CDR2 from the germline V gene are SGHVS and FQNEAQ. As DNA, the CDR3 is TGTGCCAGCAGCTACCGGGGGACAGGCGATTTAAATGGCTACACCTTC. As protein: CASSYRGTGDLNGYTF.

The rearrangement links TRBV7-3 to TRBJ2-1, with 16 bases lining up with TRBD2. Losses at the gene ends were 1 base for V and 4 bases for J; bases not matched to a gene: 4. Germline loops: CDR1 SGHTA, CDR2 FQGTGA. The length of the CDR3 is 18 residues. The CDR3 spells CASSLRGTSGRVYNEQFF. For the CDR3, the DNA is TGTGCCAGCAGCTTAAGGGGGACTAGCGGGAGGGTTTACAATGAGCAGTTCTTC.

This clonotype was observed a handful of times. This sequence joins TRBV6-1 and TRBJ2-7; the D is unclear. The CDR3 spans 15 residues. The V and J ends lost 6 bases and 0 bases respectively, with 15 bases between them. In germline, CDR1 is MNHNS, CDR2 SASEGT. CDR3 amino acids: CASSQERPSSYEQYF. DNA for the CDR3: TGTGCCAGCAGCCAAGAGAGACCCAGCTCCTACGAGCAGTACTTC.

This clonotype was counted between two and nine times. V is TRBV7-9 and J is TRBJ2-3; no clear D gene. The germline V gene encodes CDR1 SEHNR and CDR2 FQNEAQ (reference sequence). The CDR3 contains 15 residues. V was trimmed by 5 bases and J by 2 bases, leaving 14 bases between them. The CDR3 loop is CASSRRVLDTDTQYF. The CDR3 nucleotides are TGTGCCAGCAGCCGAAGAGTGTTAGACACAGATACGCAGTATTTT.

There are a few counts of this clonotype. The chain employs TRBV11-1 and TRBJ2-7; 7 bases are shared with TRBD2. The CDR3 has 19 residues. Germline CDR1 reads SGHAT; CDR2 reads FQDESV (reference sequence). Trimming at V came to 1 base and at J to 0 bases, leaving 15 bases not matched to a gene. In DNA form, the CDR3 reads TGTGCCAGCAGCTTAGTTCCCTGGGCGGGAGCGAGCACCTCCTACGAGCAGTACTTC. This sequence encodes CASSLVPWAGASTSYEQYF. Drawing the rest from reference TRBV11-1 and TRBJ2-7, the complete variable domain is EAEVAQSPRYKITEKSQAVAFWCDPISGHATLYWYRQILGQGPELLVQFQDESVVDDSQLPKDRFSAERLKGVDSTLKIQPAELGDSAMYLCASSLVPWAGASTSYEQYFGPGTRLTVT.

In this sample, this clonotype turned up a few times. The chain combines TRBV5-1 with TRBJ1-1, with D perhaps TRBD1 (5 bases). Trimming left V 4 bases short and J 1 base short, with 11 bases between. Germline lookup yields CDR1 SGHRS and CDR2 YFSETQ. The CDR3 is 14 amino acids. CDR3 DNA: TGCGCCAGCAGCGCGACAGCTGGGAACACTGAAGCTTTCTTT. Amino acid sequence: CASSATAGNTEAFF.

A single count supports this clonotype. The chain couples TRBV7-2 to TRBJ2-5, with D possibly TRBD2 on 6 matching bases. CDR3 length equals 13 residues. The V end was cut by 1 base, the J end by 5 bases, with 8 bases between. CDR1 and CDR2 from the germline V gene are SGHTA and FQGNSA. CDR3 sequence reads: CTSSLGGTETQYF. CDR3 nucleotide sequence: TGTACCAGCAGCTTAGGCGGGACGGAGACCCAGTACTTC.

V usage is TRBV28 and J usage is TRBJ2-7; 8 nucleotides line up with TRBD1. V gave up 5 bases and J gave up 3 bases; unmatched junction bases: 15. The CDR3 spans 17 residues. CDR1 is MDHEN and CDR2 is SYDVKM in the germline V gene. Here the CDR3 reads CASSPFRQGSFDYEQYF. The CDR3 DNA reads TGTGCCAGCAGTCCATTTCGACAGGGGTCCTTTGACTACGAGCAGTACTTC. Based on the CDR3 plus reference TRBV28 and TRBJ2-7, the full variable domain is DVKVTQSSRYLVKRTGEKVFLECVQDMDHENMFWYRQDPGLGLRLIYFSYDVKMKEKGDIPEGYSVSREKKERFSLILESASTNQTSMYLCASSPFRQGSFDYEQYFGPGTRLTVT.

This clonotype was counted a few times. The chain has TRBV27 and TRBJ1-2; possible D gene TRBD1, 6 bases. The CDR3 is 14 residues long. V lost 8 bases, J lost 4 bases, and 17 bases lay in between. Germline CDR1 reads MNHEY; CDR2 reads SMNVEV (reference sequence). The CDR3 DNA reads TGTGCCAGCCGGCCCTCGGACAGCGTCTATGGCTACACCTTC. Its translation is CASRPSDSVYGYTF.

The gene calls are TRBV4-1 and TRBJ2-7, with D perhaps assigned TRBD1 or TRBD2 (5 bases each). The V end lost 3 bases, the J end lost 1 base, and 16 bases lay between the germline ends. The CDR3 covers 16 residues. Germline assignment: CDR1 MGHRA and CDR2 YSYEKL. This chain's CDR3 is CASSQFLGTRSYEQYF. The CDR3 DNA is TGCGCCAGCAGCCAGTTTCTCGGGACCAGATCCTACGAGCAGTACTTC.